These 28 T cell receptor beta chains share one sample of origin, sequenced in a study of T cell responses to AZD1222 COVID-19 vaccine. Using immunoSEQ multiplex PCR, the repertoire was profiled, and TCRdb retains in-frame clones only, with some absent. The data hold about 120,000 clones, with about nine tenths observed a single time. Sequencing used peripheral blood, obtained 28 days after the second AZD1222 dose. The receptor source for this set is an adult who received the AZD1222 COVID-19 vaccine.

This clone has just one count. The rearrangement joins TRBV27 to TRBJ1-5; unclear D gene. Deletions cut 4 bases from V and 6 bases from J, with 10 bases between. Germline V gene sequence: CDR1 MNHEY, CDR2 SMNVEV (reference sequence). The CDR3 sequence is 13 residues long. For the CDR3, the DNA is TGTGCCAGCAGTTCAACGGACGGTCAGCCCCAGCATTTT. Translated: CASSSTDGQPQHF.

The chain joins TRBV5-4 to TRBJ1-5, with 9 positions matching TRBD1. CDR1 is SGHNT and CDR2 is YYREEE in the germline V gene (reference sequence). This CDR3 contains 14 residues. The junction had 5 bases not matched to a gene; V was cut back by 3 bases and J by 7 bases. CDR3 sequence (DNA): TGTGCCAGCAGCTCACAGGGGGCCGGGCAGCCCCAGCATTTT. This translates into CASSSQGAGQPQHF.

CDR3 sequence: CASKGGSNQPQHF. CDR3 DNA sequence: TGTGCCAGCAAGGGAGGTAGCAATCAGCCCCAGCATTTT. The rearrangement joins TRBV2 to TRBJ1-5; D remains unclear. Deletions cut 7 bases from V and 0 bases from J, with 7 bases between. CDR3 size: 13 residues. Germline CDR1 and CDR2: SNHLY and FYNNEI. Full variable domain (outside the CDR3, taken from reference TRBV2 and TRBJ1-5): EPEVTQTPSHQVTQMGQEVILRCVPISNHLYFYWYRQILGQKVEFLVSFYNNEISEKSEIFDDQFSVERPDGSNFTLKIRSTKLEDSAMYFCASKGGSNQPQHFGDGTRLSIL.

This chain connects TRBV12-3 or TRBV12-4 to TRBJ1-2, with TRBD1 as a possible D gene (6 bases). The V and J ends lost 4 bases and 6 bases respectively, with 9 bases between them. CDR3 length: 12 amino acids. The CDR3 DNA follows: TGTGCCAGCAGTTCGCAGGGGCATGGCTACACCTTC. Its protein is CASSSQGHGYTF.

The rearrangement joins TRBV4-3 to TRBJ2-3; D is uncertain. V lost 1 base, J lost 1 base, and 12 bases lay in between. The CDR3 contains 16 residues. CDR1 and CDR2 (germline): LGHNA, YSLEER. The DNA of the CDR3 is TGCGCCAGCAGCCAAGGACCTCGGGCCGGCACAGATACGCAGTATTTT. As protein: CASSQGPRAGTDTQYF.

The J gene is TRBJ2-3, the V gene TRBV28; no definite D call. In germline, CDR1 is MDHEN, CDR2 SYDVKM. The ends were cut back, 4 bases at V and 2 bases at J, with 10 bases in the middle. This CDR3 region has 14 residues. The CDR3 DNA is TGTGCCAGCAGTTACACGGGTTTCACAGATACGCAGTATTTT. Residues: CASSYTGFTDTQYF.

CDR3 loop: CASSPGTSYNEQFF. In DNA form, the CDR3 reads TGTGCCAGCAGCCCTGGGACTAGTTACAATGAGCAGTTCTTC. The chain carries TRBV3-1 (or the pseudogene TRBV3-2) and TRBJ2-1; 8 positions match TRBD2. The CDR3 runs 14 residues. The ends lost 4 bases at V and 4 bases at J; junction bases unmatched: 3. The V gene's germline CDR1 is LGHDT and CDR2 YNNKEL (reference sequence).

The chain employs TRBV21-1 and TRBJ1-6. TRBV21-1 is classified as a pseudogene. This CDR3 region has 15 residues. The CDR3 nucleotides read TGTGCCAGCAGCGACGGACCGCAACCCAATTCACCCCTCCACTTT. Translation: CASSDGPQPNSPLHF.

The V and J genes are TRBV23-1 and TRBJ2-6; TRBD1 aligns across 7 bases. TRBV23-1 is labeled an ORF, and its function is uncertain. J was trimmed by 0 bases and V by 5 bases; bases with no gene match: 10. The CDR3 spans 18 residues. The CDR3 spells CASSLRDRKNSGANVLTF. CDR3 DNA: TGCGCCAGCAGTTTAAGGGACAGAAAAAACTCTGGGGCCAACGTCCTGACTTTC.

The CDR3 loop reads CASSLSRVGQYF. The CDR3 nucleotides read TGTGCCAGCAGTTTATCTAGGGTAGGGCAGTACTTC. The V gene is TRBV12-3 or TRBV12-4, the J gene TRBJ2-7, with unresolved D. Trimming shortened V by 2 bases and J by 9 bases, and 11 bases separated the two germline ends. The CDR3 extends over 12 amino acids.

This clone was seen once. The gene calls are TRBV2 and TRBJ2-7, with D uncertain. V lost 7 bases and J lost 1, with 11 bases in between. Germline V gene lookup returns CDR1 SNHLY and CDR2 FYNNEI. The CDR3 is made up of 13 amino acids. CDR3 amino acids: CASKASGSYEQYF. CDR3 DNA sequence: TGTGCCAGCAAAGCGAGTGGATCCTACGAGCAGTACTTC.

CDR3 bases: TGTGCCAGCAGACCCACTAGCAATGAGCAGTTCTTC. It encodes CASRPTSNEQFF. This chain connects TRBV12-3 or TRBV12-4 to TRBJ2-1; TRBD2 might be the D (5 bases). The CDR3 length is 12 residues. V gave up 6 bases and J gave up 6 bases, with 9 bases separating them.

This clone came up a few times. V usage is TRBV7-2 and J usage is TRBJ1-1; D may be TRBD1 (5 bases). This CDR3 is built from 13 residues. V lost 0 bases and J 7 bases, leaving 9 bases between the germline ends. Looked up from germline, CDR1 is SGHTA and CDR2 is FQGNSA. As DNA, the CDR3 is TGTGCCAGCAGCTTAGCAGGGACGGGTGAAGCTTTCTTT. Its translation is CASSLAGTGEAFF. Based on the CDR3 plus reference TRBV7-2 and TRBJ1-1, the full variable domain is GAGVSQSPSNKVTEKGKDVELRCDPISGHTALYWYRQSLGQGLEFLIYFQGNSAPDKSGLPSDRFSAERTGGSVSTLTIQRTQQEDSAVYLCASSLAGTGEAFFGQGTRLTVV.

This chain links TRBV2 with TRBJ2-1; 8 positions match TRBD1. The CDR3 length is 12 residues. Germline loops: CDR1 SNHLY, CDR2 FYNNEI. V shed 8 bases, J shed 6 bases, and the junction held 3 bases outside the gene matches. The CDR3 DNA sequence: TGTGCCAGCTTCGACAGGGGCAATGAGCAGTTCTTC. Translation: CASFDRGNEQFF.

The chain links TRBV9 to TRBJ2-5, with D perhaps being TRBD1 or TRBD2 (6 bases each). Per the germline V gene, CDR1 is SGDLS and CDR2 is YYNGEE. CDR3 size: 16 residues. V was pared by 0 bases and J by 4 bases, with 16 bases between. The CDR3 spells CASSVAGRGRGETQYF. In DNA, the CDR3 is TGTGCCAGCAGCGTAGCGGGACGGGGGCGCGGAGAGACCCAGTACTTC.

The J gene is TRBJ2-4, the V gene TRBV19; D gene unclear. The CDR3 is made up of 15 amino acids. Germline V gene lookup returns CDR1 LNHDA and CDR2 SQIVND (reference sequence). V shed 3 bases and J shed 6 bases, with 15 bases lying between them. CDR3 sequence reads: CASSILGEMGNIQYF. In DNA, the CDR3 is TGTGCCAGTAGTATTCTTGGCGAAATGGGAAACATTCAGTACTTC.

The chain employs TRBV18 and TRBJ1-5; D gene unclear. V shed 3 bases and J shed 2 bases, with 8 bases lying between them. The CDR3 spans 14 residues. Germline lookup yields CDR1 KGHSH and CDR2 LQKENI. CDR3 sequence (DNA): TGTGCCAGCTCACCCGTTTCGGGCAATCAGCCCCAGCATTTT. This sequence encodes CASSPVSGNQPQHF.

The chain links TRBV28 to TRBJ1-5; no clear D. The CDR3 consists of 12 residues. Germline-derived CDR1 and CDR2 are MDHEN and SYDVKM. V was cut by 6 bases and J by 4 bases, with 7 bases left in between. The CDR3 loop is CASSNLNQPQHF. CDR3 nucleotides: TGTGCCAGCAGCAACCTAAATCAGCCCCAGCATTTT.

The J gene is TRBJ1-1, the V gene TRBV18; no reliable D call. Germline assignment: CDR1 KGHSH and CDR2 LQKENI. There are 15 residues in the CDR3. V was trimmed by 6 bases and J by 1 base, leaving 15 bases between them. CDR3 protein: CASSTLARWNTEAFF. The CDR3 DNA sequence: TGTGCCAGCTCTACACTTGCCAGGTGGAACACTGAAGCTTTCTTT.

To note about this clone: No DNA is shown, since the ends of the CDR3 on it are uncertain; the CDR3 is the one TCRdb lists. The chain couples TRBV19 to TRBJ1-2. Germline V gene data show CDR1 as LNHDA and CDR2 as SQIVND (reference sequence). A total of 14 residues make up the CDR3, ends included. CDR3 region: CASSKGGTVGVGTF.

The gene calls are TRBV5-1 and TRBJ2-3, with TRBD2 matching 8 bases. The V segment lost 0 bases and the J segment 3 bases; nucleotides outside the gene matches: 3. CDR3 size: 15 residues. Germline V gene lookup returns CDR1 SGHRS and CDR2 YFSETQ. CDR3 in amino acids: CASSLESSGTDTQYF. CDR3 DNA sequence: TGCGCCAGCAGCTTGGAGTCTAGCGGGACAGATACGCAGTATTTT.

This chain joins TRBV5-6 and TRBJ1-6; D is undetermined. The V end lost 0 bases, the J end lost 8 bases, and 6 bases lay between the germline ends. The CDR3 has 13 amino acids. CDR1 SGHDT and CDR2 YYEEEE come from the germline V gene. The CDR3 reads CASSLEAHSPLHF. In DNA form, the CDR3 reads TGTGCCAGCAGCTTGGAAGCCCATTCACCCCTCCACTTT.

This clone came up once. This sequence joins TRBV7-2 and TRBJ2-1; 8 nucleotides line up with TRBD2. Germline assignment: CDR1 SGHTA and CDR2 FQGNSA. V lost 5 bases and J lost 9; bases outside the gene matches: 12. The CDR3 sequence is 15 residues long. Here the CDR3 reads CASSPEGTSLTEQFF. Written as DNA, the CDR3 is TGTGCCAGCAGCCCAGAAGGGACTAGTCTGACTGAGCAGTTCTTC.

The V and J genes are TRBV7-2 and TRBJ2-2; D is unclear. The CDR3 contains 14 residues. V shed 5 bases and J shed 0 bases, with 7 bases lying between them. Germline V gene data show CDR1 as SGHTA and CDR2 as FQGNSA. The CDR3 DNA is TGTGCCAGCAGCCCTTGGTCGAACACCGGGGAGCTGTTTTTT. Translating gives CASSPWSNTGELFF.

The rearrangement joins TRBV6-2 or TRBV6-3 to TRBJ2-3; no clear D gene. V dropped 0 bases and J dropped 11 bases, with 15 bases sitting between them. Germline V gene data show CDR1 as MNHEY and CDR2 as SVGEGT. The CDR3 has 14 amino acids. CDR3: CASSYSNGILGQYF. The CDR3 DNA is TGTGCCAGCAGTTACTCGAACGGCATCCTGGGGCAGTATTTT.

The V call is TRBV28, the J call TRBJ1-2; D is perhaps TRBD1 (5 bases). The CDR3 sequence is 13 residues long. Trimming cost V 7 bases and J 8 bases, with 17 bases left between them. Germline assignment: CDR1 MDHEN and CDR2 SYDVKM. The CDR3 is CASTLRDLQGYTF. CDR3 DNA sequence: TGTGCCAGCACCCTTAGGGACCTTCAGGGCTACACCTTC.

The CDR3 nucleotides are TGTGCCAGCAGTTACTATGGGGCCAATCAGCCCCAGCATTTT. Amino acid sequence: CASSYYGANQPQHF. The V gene is TRBV6-2 or TRBV6-3, the J gene TRBJ1-5, with D possibly matching TRBD1 (5 bases). V shed 1 base and J shed 3 bases, with 7 bases lying between them. The length of the CDR3 is 14 residues. CDR1 MNHEY and CDR2 SVGEGT come from the germline V gene.

V gene TRBV19 combines with J gene TRBJ2-3; D is undetermined. With 6 bases removed from V and 0 bases from J, the gap between germline ends came to 13 bases. Germline loops: CDR1 LNHDA, CDR2 SQIVND (reference sequence). This CDR3 has 15 residues. This chain's CDR3 is CASSNGPMSTDTQYF. Here the CDR3 DNA reads TGTGCCAGTAGCAACGGCCCAATGAGCACAGATACGCAGTATTTT.